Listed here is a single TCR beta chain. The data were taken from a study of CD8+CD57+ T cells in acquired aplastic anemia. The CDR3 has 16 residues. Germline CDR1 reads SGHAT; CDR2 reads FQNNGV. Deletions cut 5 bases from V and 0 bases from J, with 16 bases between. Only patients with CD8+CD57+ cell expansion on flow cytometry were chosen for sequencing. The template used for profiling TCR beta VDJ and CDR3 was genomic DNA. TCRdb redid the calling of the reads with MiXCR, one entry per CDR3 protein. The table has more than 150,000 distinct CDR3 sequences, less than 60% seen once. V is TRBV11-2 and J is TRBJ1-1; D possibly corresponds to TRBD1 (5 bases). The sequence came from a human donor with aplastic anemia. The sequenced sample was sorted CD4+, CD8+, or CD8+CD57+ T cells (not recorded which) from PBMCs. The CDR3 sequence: CASSPQSGLLNTEAFF. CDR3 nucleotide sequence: TGTGCCAGCAGCCCGCAATCGGGGCTCCTGAACACTGAAGCTTTCTTT.